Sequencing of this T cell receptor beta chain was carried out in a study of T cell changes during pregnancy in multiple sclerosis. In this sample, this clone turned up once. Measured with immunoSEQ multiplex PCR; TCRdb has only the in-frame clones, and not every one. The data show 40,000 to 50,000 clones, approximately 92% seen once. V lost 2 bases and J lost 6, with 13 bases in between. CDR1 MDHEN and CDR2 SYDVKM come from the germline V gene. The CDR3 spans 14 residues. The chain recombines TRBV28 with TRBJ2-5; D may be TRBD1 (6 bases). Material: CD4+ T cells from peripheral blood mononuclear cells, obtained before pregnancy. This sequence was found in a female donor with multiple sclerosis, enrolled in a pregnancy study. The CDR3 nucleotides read TGTGCCAGCAGTTTACAACAGGGTGGGAAGACCCAGTACTTC. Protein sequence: CASSLQQGGKTQYF. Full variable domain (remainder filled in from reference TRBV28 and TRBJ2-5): DVKVTQSSRYLVKRTGEKVFLECVQDMDHENMFWYRQDPGLGLRLIYFSYDVKMKEKGDIPEGYSVSREKKERFSLILESASTNQTSMYLCASSLQQGGKTQYFGPGTRLLVL.